Below are 15 T cell receptor beta chains sequenced from a single sample in a study of T-cell memory formation after mild COVID-19. TCRdb reprocessed the 5' RACE reads via MiXCR and lists one record per CDR3 protein. This table has around 200,000 distinct CDR3 sequences, 20% to 25% appearing once. Sequencing was carried out using PBMCs or a T cell subset sorted from them (not recorded which). The receptors originated from an adult woman who had mild COVID-19 (a few samples of this study predate the infection). Cell type and time point are not known.

This clonotype was observed at least ten times. The chain combines TRBV5-1 with TRBJ2-3; 13 bases line up with TRBD2. Unmatched junction bases numbered 9, after V lost 0 bases and J lost 2 bases. The CDR3 sequence is 19 residues long. CDR1 SGHRS and CDR2 YFSETQ come from the germline V gene. As DNA, the CDR3 is TGCGCCAGCAGCTTGGTTCAACGCGGACTAGCGGGGGACACAGATACGCAGTATTTT. As protein: CASSLVQRGLAGDTDTQYF.

The rearrangement links TRBV12-3 or TRBV12-4 to TRBJ1-6; 7 bases map to TRBD1. This CDR3 has 13 residues. V gave up 3 bases and J gave up 11 bases; unmatched junction bases: 4. This chain's CDR3 is CASSLSGGTPLHF. The CDR3 region has the DNA TGTGCCAGCAGTTTGTCAGGGGGTACACCCCTCCACTTT.

The genes are TRBV24-1 and TRBJ2-1; 10 bases match TRBD2. The CDR3 loop spans 16 amino acids. The V and J ends lost 5 bases and 4 bases, in that order; junction bases with no gene match: 7. Germline values: CDR1 KGHDR, CDR2 SFDVKD. The CDR3 spells CATSGGELAGYNEQFF. The CDR3 coding sequence is TGTGCCACCAGTGGCGGGGAACTAGCGGGATACAATGAGCAGTTCTTC.

This rearrangement joins TRBV4-1 to TRBJ2-5; 10 nucleotides match TRBD2. Germline trimming cut 1 base from V and 4 bases from J; bases unmatched to any gene: 6. Germline V lookup: CDR1 MGHRA, CDR2 YSYEKL. This CDR3 is built from 16 residues. Here the CDR3 DNA reads TGCGCCAGCAGCCAAGTCAGCGGGGGGGCCGGAGAGACCCAGTACTTC. It is translated as CASSQVSGGAGETQYF.

This clonotype was counted between two and nine times. This rearrangement joins TRBV10-3 to TRBJ2-3, with 8 bases fitting TRBD1. The germline gives CDR1 ENHRY, CDR2 SYGVKD. This CDR3 spans 16 amino acids. The V segment lost 0 bases and the J segment 5 bases; nucleotides outside the gene matches: 7. The CDR3 sequence: CAISESEDREIDTQYF. CDR3 sequence (DNA): TGTGCCATCAGTGAGTCCGAGGACAGGGAGATAGATACGCAGTATTTT.

V usage is TRBV15 and J usage is TRBJ2-3; D might be TRBD2 (6 bases). The CDR3 totals 15 residues. Per germline, CDR1 LNHNV and CDR2 YYDKDF (reference sequence). The V end lost 0 bases, the J end lost 2 bases, and 9 bases lay between the germline ends. The CDR3 loop is CATSREGGPTDTQYF. The CDR3 DNA sequence: TGTGCCACCAGCAGAGAGGGGGGACCCACAGATACGCAGTATTTT.

The chain is built from TRBV6-1 and TRBJ2-1; a weak D match, TRBD2 (5 bases). Deletions cut 3 bases from V and 14 bases from J, with 14 bases between. This CDR3 comprises 12 residues. The germline V gene has CDR1 MNHNS and CDR2 SASEGT. The CDR3 protein is CASSEGETDKFF. The CDR3 nucleotides are TGTGCCAGCAGTGAGGGAGAAACAGATAAGTTCTTC.

This clonotype turned up a few times. The chain uses TRBV7-9 and TRBJ2-7; D possibly corresponds to TRBD1 (5 bases). Germline V gives CDR1 SEHNR, CDR2 FQNEAQ (reference sequence). V was shortened by 3 bases and J by 2 bases, with 14 bases between the two germline ends. The CDR3 length is 15 residues. The CDR3 nucleotides are TGTGCCAGCAGCTTTGGGCAGGGTCAGACCTACGAGCAGTACTTC. Translating it yields CASSFGQGQTYEQYF. The full variable domain, with the rest looked up from reference TRBV7-9 and TRBJ2-7, is DTGVSQNPRHKITKRGQNVTFRCDPISEHNRLYWYRQTLGQGPEFLTYFQNEAQLEKSRLLSDRFSAERPKGSFSTLEIQRTEQGDSAMYLCASSFGQGQTYEQYFGPGTRLTVT.

This clonotype has a handful of counts. The rearrangement links TRBV10-3 to TRBJ2-7; 8 bases fit TRBD1. There are 15 residues in the CDR3. The V segment lost 8 bases and the J segment 1 base; nucleotides outside the gene matches: 10. Looked up from germline, CDR1 is ENHRY and CDR2 is SYGVKD. CDR3 DNA: TGTGCCATCGGGGCCCCGGGACAGGCTTCCTACGAGCAGTACTTC. Amino acids: CAIGAPGQASYEQYF.

Only a few counts were recorded for this clonotype. The rearrangement joins TRBV24-1 to TRBJ2-3, with 7 bases identical to TRBD1. This CDR3 comprises 17 residues. From germline, CDR1 is KGHDR and CDR2 SFDVKD. V trimming: 6 bases; J trimming: 2 bases; junction bases outside the gene matches: 13. CDR3 amino acids: CATSPLSEGANTDTQYF. The CDR3 DNA follows: TGTGCCACCAGTCCCTTAAGCGAGGGGGCCAACACAGATACGCAGTATTTT.

The rearrangement joins TRBV7-9 to TRBJ2-3, with 8 bases aligning to TRBD2. CDR1 and CDR2 from the germline V gene are SEHNR and FQNEAQ (reference sequence). The CDR3 runs 16 residues. The trim removed 5 bases at V and 3 bases at J, leaving 10 bases unmatched. This chain's CDR3 is CASSGEVAGLTDTQYF. DNA for the CDR3: TGTGCCAGCAGCGGAGAGGTAGCGGGGCTAACAGATACGCAGTATTTT.

The rearrangement links TRBV3-1 to TRBJ2-1; 9 nucleotides align to TRBD1. The V gene's germline CDR1 is LGHDT and CDR2 YNNKEL (reference sequence). The CDR3 loop spans 17 amino acids. V lost 3 bases and J lost 8; bases outside the gene matches: 14. This CDR3 is CASSQLFVGQGFHEQFF. DNA for the CDR3: TGTGCCAGCAGCCAGCTGTTCGTAGGACAGGGGTTTCATGAGCAGTTCTTC.

The gene calls are TRBV7-2 and TRBJ2-7; the D gene is possibly TRBD1 (6 bases). Trimming took 5 bases from V and 5 from J, leaving 16 bases between them. Per germline, CDR1 SGHTA and CDR2 FQGNSA. CDR3 length: 14 amino acids. Here the CDR3 reads CASSLASRQDEQYF. The CDR3, as DNA: TGTGCCAGCAGCCTGGCCAGCCGACAGGACGAGCAGTACTTC.

The V and J genes are TRBV4-1 and TRBJ1-1; weak D call: TRBD1 (6 bases). CDR1 and CDR2 from the germline V gene are MGHRA and YSYEKL. V shed 0 bases and J shed 2 bases, with 10 bases lying between them. The CDR3 runs to 15 residues. In DNA form, the CDR3 reads TGCGCCAGCAGCCAAGACGGGGGGCCAAACACTGAAGCTTTCTTT. The encoded protein is CASSQDGGPNTEAFF.

The J gene is TRBJ2-5, the V gene TRBV11-2; D unresolved. The CDR3 loop spans 13 amino acids. Germline loops: CDR1 SGHAT, CDR2 FQNNGV. With 5 bases removed from V and 5 bases from J, the gap between germline ends came to 12 bases. The CDR3 region is CASSLYKWETQYF. For the CDR3, the DNA is TGTGCCAGCAGCCTCTATAAGTGGGAGACCCAGTACTTC.